One and the same sample provided the 27 T cell receptor beta chains below, sequenced in a study of blood T cell repertoires in COVID-19. Sequenced by immunoSEQ multiplex PCR; TCRdb stores in-frame clones only, minus some. The table records about 47,000 clones, approximately 84% of them present only once. The sample taken for sequencing was peripheral blood. The receptors derive from a man between 50 and 59 years old with acute or convalescent COVID-19.

This chain uses TRBV7-6 with TRBJ1-1, with 9 bases lining up with TRBD1. With V trimmed by 1 base and J by 4 bases, 4 bases remained unmatched. The CDR3 runs to 15 residues. CDR1 SGHVS and CDR2 FNYEAQ come from the germline V gene. The CDR3 spells CASSLGGQGSTEAFF. As DNA, the CDR3 is TGTGCCAGCAGCTTAGGGGGACAGGGATCCACTGAAGCTTTCTTT.

This clone was seen only once. An end of the junction differs from the germline gene, which may be a read error. The chain has TRBV27 and TRBJ1-2; possible D gene TRBD1, 6 bases. The CDR3 spans 12 residues. Germline lookup yields CDR1 MNHEY and CDR2 SMNVEV (reference sequence). Here the CDR3 DNA reads TGTGCCAGCAGTTTCCTCGGACAGTCCGCATTGTTC. It codes for CASSFLGQSALF.

This sequence joins TRBV5-6 and TRBJ2-2, with 9 nucleotides matching TRBD1. The CDR3 contains 17 residues. Germline CDR1 and CDR2: SGHDT and YYEEEE. The junction had 9 bases not matched to a gene; V was cut back by 2 bases and J by 4 bases. The CDR3 DNA sequence: TGTGCCAGCAGCTTTGGACAGGGGTTATTCCGCACCGGGGAGCTGTTTTTT. Amino acid sequence: CASSFGQGLFRTGELFF.

The chain carries TRBV27 and TRBJ1-3; D ambiguous. The germline V and J ends were trimmed by 6 bases and 0 bases, with 15 bases remaining between them. CDR3 length equals 16 residues. Germline CDR1 and CDR2: MNHEY and SMNVEV (reference sequence). In DNA form, the CDR3 reads TGTGCCAGCAGCCTCGATCTTAGGAGCTCTGGAAACACCATATATTTT. The encoded protein is CASSLDLRSSGNTIYF.

The V and J genes are TRBV9 and TRBJ1-2, with a weak D call TRBD1 (5 bases). The CDR3 is 14 amino acids. Trimming cost V 4 bases and J 6 bases, with 16 bases left between them. The germline gives CDR1 SGDLS, CDR2 YYNGEE. This chain's CDR3 is CASSPAAGLHGYTF. In DNA form, the CDR3 reads TGTGCCAGCAGCCCCGCTGCAGGGTTGCATGGCTACACCTTC.

This chain joins TRBV29-1 and TRBJ2-2, with no clear D. Germline V lookup: CDR1 SQVTM, CDR2 ANQGSEA. This CDR3 region has 15 residues. Trimming shortened V by 6 bases and J by 6 bases, and 20 bases separated the two germline ends. CDR3 coding DNA: TGCAGCGTCGAGGTCATGCGACTCGGTTCCGGGGAGCTGTTTTTT. Translation: CSVEVMRLGSGELFF.

This clone was counted once. The V gene is TRBV7-6, the J gene TRBJ1-6; 8 positions match TRBD1. Germline lookup yields CDR1 SGHVS and CDR2 FNYEAQ. The V segment lost 2 bases and the J segment 7 bases; nucleotides outside the gene matches: 7. This CDR3 region has 16 residues. The DNA for the CDR3 is TGTGCCAGCAGCTTACAGCCGGGGACAGGCAATTCACCCCTCCACTTT. This translates into CASSLQPGTGNSPLHF. Based on the CDR3 plus reference TRBV7-6 and TRBJ1-6, the full variable domain is GAGVSQSPRYKVTKRGQDVALRCDPISGHVSLYWYRQALGQGPEFLTYFNYEAQQDKSGLPNDRFSAERPEGSISTLTIQRTEQRDSAMYRCASSLQPGTGNSPLHFGNGTRLTVT.

The chain recombines TRBV2 with TRBJ2-7; 10 bases fit TRBD2. The V segment lost 7 bases and the J segment 4 bases; nucleotides outside the gene matches: 13. CDR1 and CDR2 from the germline V gene are SNHLY and FYNNEI. This CDR3 has 16 residues. CDR3 loop: CASIRDPSGGAYEQYF. The CDR3 DNA follows: TGTGCCAGCATTCGGGACCCTAGCGGGGGAGCGTACGAGCAGTACTTC.

The chain recombines TRBV5-1 with TRBJ1-1; TRBD1 aligns across 11 bases. J gave up 5 bases and V 4 bases, and 4 bases lay outside the gene matches. Germline V gene sequence: CDR1 SGHRS, CDR2 YFSETQ. The length of the CDR3 is 14 residues. The CDR3 DNA follows: TGCGCCAGCAGCCCCGGGACAGGGGGAACTGAAGCTTTCTTT. Its protein is CASSPGTGGTEAFF.

The V call is TRBV9, the J call TRBJ2-3; 8 nucleotides line up with TRBD2. This CDR3 comprises 15 residues. Germline assignment: CDR1 SGDLS and CDR2 YYNGEE. Trimming removed 3 bases from V and 1 base from J; junction bases left unmatched: 4. The CDR3 DNA reads as TGTGCCAGCAGCGCCCAACTAGCGGGCACAGATACGCAGTATTTT. Translation gives CASSAQLAGTDTQYF.

The V and J genes are TRBV4-1 and TRBJ1-3, with D perhaps TRBD1 (6 bases). Trimming took 3 bases from V and 4 from J, leaving 19 bases between them. Germline CDR1 and CDR2: MGHRA and YSYEKL. CDR3 size: 17 residues. The CDR3 coding sequence is TGCGCCAGCAGCCACCGACAGGTCGTTAGCGGGGGAAACACCATATATTTT. Translation: CASSHRQVVSGGNTIYF.

The V gene is TRBV10-3, the J gene TRBJ1-1, with 9 bases lining up with TRBD1. There are 13 residues in the CDR3. Germline V gene lookup returns CDR1 ENHRY and CDR2 SYGVKD. V dropped 8 bases and J dropped 1; count of bases not matched to a gene: 2. The CDR3 region has the DNA TGTGCCATCCGGGACAGGGCGAACACTGAAGCTTTCTTT. This gives the protein CAIRDRANTEAFF.

This chain joins TRBV7-9 and TRBJ2-4, with 8 bases aligning to TRBD2. From germline, CDR1 is SEHNR and CDR2 FQNEAQ (reference sequence). V was clipped by 3 bases and J by 6 bases; unmatched bases: 7. The CDR3 consists of 15 residues. DNA of the CDR3: TGTGCCAGCAGCTTTGGGACCGGGAGGGGAAACATTCAGTACTTC. Translation gives CASSFGTGRGNIQYF. The full variable domain, completed using reference TRBV7-9 and TRBJ2-4, is DTGVSQNPRHKITKRGQNVTFRCDPISEHNRLYWYRQTLGQGPEFLTYFQNEAQLEKSRLLSDRFSAERPKGSFSTLEIQRTEQGDSAMYLCASSFGTGRGNIQYFGAGTRLSVL.

The chain carries TRBV9 and TRBJ2-3; tentatively, D is TRBD1 (6 bases). The CDR3 spans 13 residues. Germline CDR1 reads SGDLS; CDR2 reads YYNGEE. Trimming removed 5 bases from V and 2 bases from J, with 9 bases in between. The CDR3 is CASSGQFTDTQYF. Here the CDR3 DNA reads TGTGCCAGCAGTGGACAGTTCACAGATACGCAGTATTTT.

This clone has only a few counts. This sequence joins TRBV19 and TRBJ1-4; weak D call: TRBD1 (6 bases). The CDR3 extends over 13 amino acids. Per the germline V gene, CDR1 is LNHDA and CDR2 is SQIVND (reference sequence). Deletions cut 7 bases from V and 7 bases from J, with 13 bases between. CDR3 region: CASTGVYGEKLFF. As DNA, the CDR3 is TGTGCCAGTACAGGGGTGTACGGTGAAAAACTGTTTTTT.

The rearrangement joins TRBV4-1 to TRBJ1-3; TRBD1 is a possible D gene (5 bases). Germline-derived CDR1 and CDR2 are MGHRA and YSYEKL. The V end lost 2 bases, the J end lost 3 bases, and 8 bases lay between the germline ends. The CDR3 covers 14 residues. DNA for the CDR3: TGCGCCAGCAGCCAAACAGGTATTGGAAACACCATATATTTT. Its protein product is CASSQTGIGNTIYF.

The chain uses TRBV3-1 (or the pseudogene TRBV3-2) and TRBJ2-2, with 12 bases matching TRBD2. There are 16 residues in the CDR3. The germline V gene has CDR1 LGHDT and CDR2 YNNKEL (reference sequence). V lost 3 bases and J lost 3; bases outside the gene matches: 2. This CDR3 reads CASSQGTSGYTGELFF. CDR3 nucleotide sequence: TGTGCCAGCAGCCAGGGGACTAGCGGGTACACCGGGGAGCTGTTTTTT.

This clone was observed once. V is TRBV7-9 and J is TRBJ2-3, with 9 bases lining up with TRBD2. J gave up 0 bases and V 1 base, and 5 bases lay outside the gene matches. This CDR3 is built from 17 residues. Germline V lookup: CDR1 SEHNR, CDR2 FQNEAQ (reference sequence). The CDR3: CASSLGTSGPSTDTQYF. The CDR3 DNA sequence: TGTGCCAGCAGCTTAGGCACTAGCGGGCCTAGCACAGATACGCAGTATTTT.

The chain uses TRBV4-1 and TRBJ2-1; 10 bases fit TRBD2. Germline CDR1 reads MGHRA; CDR2 reads YSYEKL. V gave up 7 bases and J gave up 3 bases; unmatched junction bases: 9. This CDR3 is 16 amino acids long. The CDR3 DNA reads as TGCGCCAGCACCCCTTTTAGCGGGGGGAACTACAATGAGCAGTTCTTC. Translating gives CASTPFSGGNYNEQFF.

This sequence joins TRBV28 and TRBJ2-1; 10 bases match TRBD2. V trimming: 6 bases; J trimming: 6 bases; junction bases outside the gene matches: 8. The CDR3 is 15 amino acids. Germline lookup yields CDR1 MDHEN and CDR2 SYDVKM. The chain's CDR3 is CASSLAGLASNEQFF. The CDR3 region has the DNA TGTGCCAGCAGCCTGGCGGGACTAGCGTCCAATGAGCAGTTCTTC.

The chain is built from TRBV28 and TRBJ2-1; 7 positions agree with TRBD2. Unmatched junction bases numbered 8, after V lost 5 bases and J lost 4 bases. From germline, CDR1 is MDHEN and CDR2 SYDVKM. The CDR3 runs 15 residues. CDR3 sequence (DNA): TGTGCCAGCAGTCTGGGGACTAATCCTTACAATGAGCAGTTCTTC. Its protein is CASSLGTNPYNEQFF.

CDR3 nucleotides: TGCGCCAGCAGCCACTACACGGGATTGGATGCTGAAGCTTTCTTT. Amino acids: CASSHYTGLDAEAFF. The V gene is TRBV4-1, the J gene TRBJ1-1; D call uncertain. This CDR3 is 15 amino acids long. Trimming removed 3 bases at V and 6 bases at J, with 17 bases between. Germline-derived CDR1 and CDR2 are MGHRA and YSYEKL.

J is TRBJ2-2 and V is TRBV13; 9 positions agree with TRBD1. Trimming took 4 bases from V and 5 from J; bases not matched to a gene: 8. CDR1 and CDR2 from the germline V gene are PRHDT and FYEKMQ (reference sequence). The CDR3 is 16 amino acids. CDR3 nucleotide sequence: TGTGCCAGCAGCTCTTTGGACAGGGGCCCGACCGGGGAGCTGTTTTTT. Protein: CASSSLDRGPTGELFF.

The chain couples TRBV30 to TRBJ2-6; D uncertain. The CDR3 totals 16 residues. V lost 0 bases to trimming and J lost 0 bases, with 9 bases between them. CDR1 and CDR2 from the germline V gene are GTSNPN and SVGIG (reference sequence). Here the CDR3 DNA reads TGTGCCTGGAGTGTACTTTTCAACTCTGGGGCCAACGTCCTGACTTTC. It yields the protein CAWSVLFNSGANVLTF.

This clone was recorded only once. The chain is built from TRBV5-1 and TRBJ1-3, with a possible D match to TRBD1 (6 bases). This CDR3 has 14 residues. V lost 4 bases and J lost 2, with 10 bases in between. Germline-derived CDR1 and CDR2 are SGHRS and YFSETQ. Written as DNA, the CDR3 is TGCGCCAGCAGCCCAGGACAGACTGGAAACACCATATATTTT. Translated, it gives CASSPGQTGNTIYF.

The chain couples TRBV19 to TRBJ2-1; the D gene is possibly TRBD2 (5 bases). This CDR3 has 14 residues. Trimming pared 5 bases from V and 4 bases from J, leaving 12 bases between. CDR1 is LNHDA and CDR2 is SQIVND in the germline V gene (reference sequence). In nucleotides, the CDR3 is TGTGCCAGTAGTGACGGGATCTCATACAATGAGCAGTTCTTC. This translates into CASSDGISYNEQFF.

This clone was detected once. The gene calls are TRBV18 and TRBJ1-1, with 9 bases identical to TRBD1. The length of the CDR3 is 16 residues. Germline CDR1 is KGHSH and CDR2 is LQKENI. Trimming cost V 5 bases and J 0 bases; bases outside gene matches: 7. The DNA for the CDR3 is TGTGCCAGCTCAGTACGACAGGGGGGCATGAACACTGAAGCTTTCTTT. Its protein product is CASSVRQGGMNTEAFF.